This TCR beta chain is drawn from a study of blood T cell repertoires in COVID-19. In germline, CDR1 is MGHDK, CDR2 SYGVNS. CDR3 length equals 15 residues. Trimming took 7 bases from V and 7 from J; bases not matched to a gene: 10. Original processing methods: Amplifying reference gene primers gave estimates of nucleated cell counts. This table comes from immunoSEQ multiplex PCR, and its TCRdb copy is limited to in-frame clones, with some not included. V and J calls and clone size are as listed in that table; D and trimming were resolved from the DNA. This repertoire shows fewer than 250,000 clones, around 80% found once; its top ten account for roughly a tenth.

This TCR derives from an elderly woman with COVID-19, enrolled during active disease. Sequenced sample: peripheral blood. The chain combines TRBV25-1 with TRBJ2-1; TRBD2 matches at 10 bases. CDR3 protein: CASTQGLAGENEQFF. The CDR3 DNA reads TGTGCCAGCACCCAAGGGCTAGCGGGGGAAAATGAGCAGTTCTTC.